Listed below are T cell receptor beta chains from one sample, sequenced in a study of post-analysis software for immune sequencing data. Using its own MiXCR run on the PCR reads, TCRdb lists one record per CDR3 protein. The data contain 600,000 to 750,000 distinct CDR3 sequences, approximately 59% of them singletons. Input material: blood. These receptors all come from a girl aged 2 to 9 with multiple sclerosis. The CDR3 runs from the conserved cysteine through the conserved F or W. D genes are given only for firm matches. Clone size is given for some rows only: seen once, a few or many times, or a class if the clone is expanded.

>TRBV5-1|-|TRBD2|TRBJ2-5
CASRGTSGIQETQYF
TGCGCCAGCAGAGGGACTAGCGGCATCCAAGAGACCCAGTACTTC
>TRBV6-5|few|-|TRBJ1-2
CASSYNGVQENYGYTF
TGTGCCAGCAGTTACAACGGGGTTCAGGAGAACTATGGCTACACCTTC
>TRBV4-1|-|TRBD2|TRBJ2-7
CASRGLAMGNYEQYF
TGCGCCAGCAGGGGACTAGCGATGGGGAATTACGAGCAGTACTTC
>TRBV7-2|-|TRBD2|TRBJ2-5
CASSLGSGGETQYF
TGTGCCAGCAGCTTGGGTAGCGGGGGAGAGACCCAGTACTTC
>TRBV29-1|-|TRBD2|TRBJ2-4
CSVGVGLAGPNIQYF
TGCAGCGTTGGCGTGGGACTAGCGGGACCCAACATTCAGTACTTC
>TRBV5-1|-|TRBD1|TRBJ2-1
CASSSSGGAQFF
TGCGCCAGCAGCTCTTCAGGGGGCGCGCAGTTCTTC
>TRBV4-1|few|-|TRBJ2-1
CASSRSQQGGIYNEQFF
TGCGCCAGCAGCCGCTCGCAACAGGGGGGGATTTACAATGAGCAGTTCTTC
>TRBV10-3|once|-|TRBJ2-1
CAISLASSGSYNEQFF
TGTGCCATCAGTCTGGCCAGCAGCGGGTCCTACAATGAGCAGTTCTTC
>TRBV6-4|once|TRBD2|TRBJ2-7
CASSEVAGDGEQYF
TGTGCCAGCAGTGAAGTAGCGGGAGACGGCGAGCAGTACTTC
>TRBV5-1|few|TRBD1|TRBJ1-2
CASSPSTGEYYGYTF
TGCGCCAGCAGCCCGTCTACAGGGGAGTACTATGGCTACACCTTC
>TRBV7-9|-|-|TRBJ1-2
CASSFSDNYGYTF
TGTGCCAGCAGCTTCAGTGATAACTATGGCTACACCTTC
>TRBV5-1|-|TRBD2|TRBJ2-5
CASRTSAYQETQYF
TGCGCCAGTAGGACTAGCGCCTACCAAGAGACCCAGTACTTC
>TRBV29-1|-|-|TRBJ2-2
CSVMKNTGELFF
TGCAGCGTCATGAAGAACACCGGGGAGCTGTTTTTT
>TRBV5-1|-|-|TRBJ2-1
CASSWGSLDNEQFF
TGCGCCAGCAGCTGGGGATCTCTAGACAATGAGCAGTTCTTC
>TRBV3-1|many|TRBD1|TRBJ2-7
CASSLQAGGQDEQYF
TGTGCCAGCAGCCTCCAGGCAGGGGGTCAGGACGAGCAGTACTTC
>TRBV20-1|-|TRBD1|TRBJ2-5
CSAQPGTGGETQYF
TGCAGTGCACAGCCCGGGACAGGGGGGGAGACCCAGTACTTC
>TRBV7-2|-|TRBD2|TRBJ2-7
CASSLRTSGKHEQYF
TGTGCCAGCAGCTTAAGGACTAGCGGGAAACACGAGCAGTACTTC
>TRBV3-1|-|-|TRBJ2-1
CASSQTRLVQQFF
TGTGCCAGCAGCCAAACCCGACTAGTTCAGCAGTTCTTC
>TRBV7-9|-|-|TRBJ2-1
CASSLGTSPEKQFF
TGTGCCAGCAGCCTCGGGACCTCACCCGAGAAGCAGTTCTTC
>TRBV10-3|few|-|TRBJ2-7
CAISDSGGGEQYF
TGTGCCATCAGTGATTCTGGGGGTGGCGAGCAGTACTTC
>TRBV25-1|-|-|TRBJ2-5
CASTDGNQETQYF
TGTGCCAGTACGGACGGTAACCAAGAGACCCAGTACTTC
>TRBV7-6|-|-|TRBJ1-1
CASSLLPSGGGDSTEAFF
TGTGCCAGCAGCTTATTACCGTCGGGTGGAGGTGACAGCACTGAAGCTTTCTTT
>TRBV12-3/TRBV12-4|-|-|TRBJ2-5
CASSPGFGETQYF
TGTGCCAGCTCGCCAGGGTTCGGAGAGACCCAGTACTTC
>TRBV24-1|-|TRBD2|TRBJ2-1
CATSDLSSGGSYNEQFF
TGTGCCACCAGTGATTTGAGTAGCGGGGGGTCCTACAATGAGCAGTTCTTC
>TRBV6-6|-|TRBD1|TRBJ2-5
CASRLDRGQQYF
TGTGCCAGCAGGCTAGACAGGGGGCAGCAGTACTTC
>TRBV2|-|-|TRBJ2-7
CASSDGTEAYEQYF
TGTGCCAGCAGTGACGGGACGGAAGCCTACGAGCAGTACTTC
>TRBV5-1|-|TRBD2|TRBJ2-7
CASSFGGDEQYF
TGCGCCAGCAGTTTCGGGGGGGACGAGCAGTACTTC